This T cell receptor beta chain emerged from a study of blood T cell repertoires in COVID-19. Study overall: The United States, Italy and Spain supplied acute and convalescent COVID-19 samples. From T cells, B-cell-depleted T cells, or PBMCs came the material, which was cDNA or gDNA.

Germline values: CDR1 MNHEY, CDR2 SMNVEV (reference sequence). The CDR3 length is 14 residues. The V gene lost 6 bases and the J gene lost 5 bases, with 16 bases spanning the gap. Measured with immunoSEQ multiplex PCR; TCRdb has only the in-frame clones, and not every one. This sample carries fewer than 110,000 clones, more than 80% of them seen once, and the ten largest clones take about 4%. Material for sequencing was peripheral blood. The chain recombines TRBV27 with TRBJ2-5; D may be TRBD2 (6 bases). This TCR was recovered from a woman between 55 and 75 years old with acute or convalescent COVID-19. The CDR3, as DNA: TGTGCCAGCAGCTACCACGGCAGCGGGGAGACCCAGTACTTC. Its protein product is CASSYHGSGETQYF.